Presented here are 21 T cell receptor beta chains from one specimen sequenced in a study of Ad26.COV2.S vaccination and SARS-CoV-2 variants. The assay was immunoSEQ multiplex PCR, and TCRdb's table has in-frame clones only and misses some. This sample carries about 350,000 clones, about 91% of them seen once, and the ten largest clones take roughly 3.9%. This material consisted of peripheral blood, taken after recovery from COVID-19. The receptors stem from a human donor who had recovered from COVID-19.

The chain combines TRBV6-5 with TRBJ2-7, with TRBD1 identical over 10 bases. This CDR3 region has 15 residues. The V segment lost 6 bases and the J segment 4 bases; nucleotides outside the gene matches: 9. Germline CDR1 is MNHEY and CDR2 is SVGAGI. The CDR3 loop is CASRLTTGGPYEQYF. The CDR3 nucleotides read TGTGCCAGCAGATTGACGACAGGGGGCCCTTACGAGCAGTACTTC.

The chain combines TRBV10-3 with TRBJ2-1, with D unclear. V was cut by 3 bases and J by 12 bases, with 18 bases left in between. The CDR3 loop spans 14 amino acids. Germline lookup yields CDR1 ENHRY and CDR2 SYGVKD. CDR3 sequence: CAISEALLPKVQFF. The CDR3 nucleotides read TGTGCCATCAGTGAAGCTCTCCTCCCCAAGGTGCAGTTCTTC.

V is TRBV3-1 (or the pseudogene TRBV3-2) and J is TRBJ2-3, with 9 bases aligning to TRBD2. V lost 4 bases to trimming and J lost 3 bases; unmatched junction nucleotides: 5. Germline V gene data show CDR1 as LGHDT and CDR2 as YNNKEL (reference sequence). This CDR3 has 15 residues. CDR3 coding DNA: TGTGCCAGCAGCCTCCGCGGGGGGGCGACAGATACGCAGTATTTT. Encoded protein: CASSLRGGATDTQYF.

V is TRBV2 and J is TRBJ2-3; TRBD2 matches at 8 bases. The CDR3 loop spans 15 amino acids. J was trimmed by 8 bases and V by 7 bases; bases with no gene match: 14. Germline lookup yields CDR1 SNHLY and CDR2 FYNNEI. In nucleotides, the CDR3 is TGTGCCAGCACCAATGACGGGGGGGCCCCCTCTACGCAGTATTTT. Translating gives CASTNDGGAPSTQYF. The whole variable domain, filled in from reference TRBV2 and TRBJ2-3, reads EPEVTQTPSHQVTQMGQEVILRCVPISNHLYFYWYRQILGQKVEFLVSFYNNEISEKSEIFDDQFSVERPDGSNFTLKIRSTKLEDSAMYFCASTNDGGAPSTQYFGPGTRLTVL.

The rearrangement links TRBV19 to TRBJ1-4; 9 nucleotides match TRBD1. The CDR3 covers 14 residues. The V segment lost 6 bases and the J segment 3 bases; nucleotides outside the gene matches: 2. Germline assignment: CDR1 LNHDA and CDR2 SQIVND (reference sequence). This CDR3 reads CASRDRGPNEKLFF. The CDR3 nucleotides read TGTGCCAGTAGGGACAGGGGACCTAATGAAAAACTGTTTTTT.

The chain joins TRBV10-3 to TRBJ2-5, with 8 positions matching TRBD1. Germline trimming cut 0 bases from V and 11 bases from J; bases unmatched to any gene: 17. The germline V gene has CDR1 ENHRY and CDR2 SYGVKD. This CDR3 contains 17 residues. The CDR3 region is CAISESRPGGLPFPQYF. CDR3 sequence (DNA): TGTGCCATCAGTGAGTCGAGGCCAGGGGGCCTCCCTTTCCCTCAGTACTTC.

The genes are TRBV10-3 and TRBJ2-5, with unresolved D. Between the trimmed V and J ends, which lost 3 bases and 3 bases, there was a span of 5 bases. The CDR3 has 12 amino acids. Germline V gene data show CDR1 as ENHRY and CDR2 as SYGVKD. CDR3 in DNA: TGTGCCATCAGTGACGCCGAAGAGACCCAGTACTTC. Translated: CAISDAEETQYF.

V usage is TRBV5-4 and J usage is TRBJ2-1, with a weak D call TRBD2 (5 bases). Germline V lookup: CDR1 SGHNT, CDR2 YYREEE (reference sequence). The CDR3 totals 16 residues. Trimming removed 3 bases at V and 4 bases at J, with 17 bases between. Here the CDR3 reads CASSSVANPTYNEQFF. The CDR3 bases are TGTGCCAGCAGCTCTGTAGCGAATCCAACGTACAATGAGCAGTTCTTC.

This chain links TRBV12-5 with TRBJ2-3; D unresolved. CDR1 and CDR2 from the germline V gene are LGHNT and FRNRAP. The CDR3 loop spans 16 amino acids. V was pared by 2 bases and J by 0 bases, with 12 bases between. CDR3 sequence: CASGLTPRVSTDTQYF. For the CDR3, the DNA is TGTGCTAGTGGTTTGACGCCAAGGGTTAGCACAGATACGCAGTATTTT.

The chain recombines TRBV12-3 or TRBV12-4 with TRBJ1-2, with 8 bases matching TRBD1. The J segment lost 8 bases and the V segment lost 6 bases, leaving 5 bases of the junction unmatched. The CDR3 runs 12 residues. The CDR3 reads CASSAGGTGYTF. The CDR3 region has the DNA TGTGCCAGCAGCGCAGGGGGCACGGGCTACACCTTC.

This chain joins TRBV14 and TRBJ2-2; D is uncertain. CDR1 is SGHDN, CDR2 FVKESK, per germline. CDR3 length equals 18 residues. V was cut by 2 bases and J by 0 bases, with 16 bases left in between. The CDR3 nucleotides are TGTGCCAGCAGCCAATGGAAAATCCCACAACCGAACACCGGGGAGCTGTTTTTT. Its protein is CASSQWKIPQPNTGELFF.

The rearrangement joins TRBV19 to TRBJ1-2; no clear D. The CDR3 has 12 amino acids. Germline V CDR1 and CDR2: LNHDA, SQIVND (reference sequence). Trimming cost V 6 bases and J 6 bases, with 11 bases left between them. CDR3 nucleotide sequence: TGTGCCAGTAGGAGAGAGAAAGATGGCTACACCTTC. Translation: CASRREKDGYTF.

This clone was observed a single time. The rearrangement uses TRBV19 and TRBJ1-2; D is uncertain. There are 14 residues in the CDR3. The V and J ends lost 4 bases and 7 bases respectively, with 16 bases between them. The V gene's germline CDR1 is LNHDA and CDR2 SQIVND (reference sequence). In DNA form, the CDR3 reads TGTGCCAGTAGTAGTAGTAAAGGAGGTTTTGGCTACACCTTC. It codes for CASSSSKGGFGYTF.

The gene calls are TRBV5-5 and TRBJ1-5, with unresolved D. Germline values: CDR1 SGHKS, CDR2 YYEKEE (reference sequence). This CDR3 region has 14 residues. Trimming shortened V by 4 bases and J by 7 bases, and 15 bases separated the two germline ends. CDR3: CASSLGQLGQPQHF. CDR3 DNA sequence: TGTGCCAGCAGCCTGGGCCAACTGGGGCAGCCCCAGCATTTT.

V gene TRBV7-2 combines with J gene TRBJ1-1; D ambiguous. The CDR3 covers 14 residues. Trimming took off 1 base at V and 1 base at J, with 7 bases between the two ends. Germline V lookup: CDR1 SGHTA, CDR2 FQGNSA. In nucleotides, the CDR3 is TGTGCCAGCAGCTTAGGAGTGGCGAACACTGAAGCTTTCTTT. Translating gives CASSLGVANTEAFF.

The gene calls are TRBV11-2 and TRBJ2-3, with 9 positions matching TRBD2. The CDR3 is made up of 16 amino acids. Looked up from germline, CDR1 is SGHAT and CDR2 is FQNNGV. Trimming cost V 5 bases and J 2 bases; bases outside gene matches: 8. The CDR3 spells CASSPRQRGDTDTQYF. The DNA of the CDR3 is TGTGCCAGCAGCCCACGTCAGCGGGGGGACACAGATACGCAGTATTTT.

The chain recombines TRBV10-2 with TRBJ1-1, with D possibly TRBD1 on 5 matching bases. CDR3 size: 14 residues. The germline V gene has CDR1 WSHSY and CDR2 SAAADI. With 5 bases removed from V and 0 bases from J, the gap between germline ends came to 10 bases. The CDR3 DNA reads as TGCGCCAGCAGTCCCCCGACAGTGAACACTGAAGCTTTCTTT. Encoded protein: CASSPPTVNTEAFF.

V gene TRBV3-1 (or the pseudogene TRBV3-2) combines with J gene TRBJ2-7; no clear D. Deletions cut 2 bases from V and 5 bases from J, with 7 bases between. The CDR3 loop spans 12 amino acids. The germline gives CDR1 LGHDT, CDR2 YNNKEL (reference sequence). CDR3 sequence: CASSQSVHEQYF. CDR3 DNA sequence: TGTGCCAGCAGCCAATCGGTACACGAGCAGTACTTC.

This chain links TRBV4-1 with TRBJ2-1; 9 positions agree with TRBD2. The V and J ends lost 1 base and 0 bases, in that order; junction bases with no gene match: 1. The germline V gene encodes CDR1 MGHRA and CDR2 YSYEKL. CDR3 length: 16 residues. The CDR3 sequence is CASSQVAGASYNEQFF. For the CDR3, the DNA is TGCGCCAGCAGCCAAGTAGCGGGGGCCTCCTACAATGAGCAGTTCTTC.

For the CDR3, the DNA is TGTGCCAGCAACAGGGGAGGGTCTAGCTATGGCTACACCTTC. Amino acids: CASNRGGSSYGYTF. This sequence joins TRBV2 and TRBJ1-2; TRBD1 matches at 7 bases. V lost 7 bases and J lost 4; bases outside the gene matches: 9. The CDR3 covers 14 residues. Per the germline V gene, CDR1 is SNHLY and CDR2 is FYNNEI.

This chain links TRBV6-2 or TRBV6-3 with TRBJ2-7; a weak D match, TRBD2 (5 bases). Per the germline V gene, CDR1 is MNHEY and CDR2 is SVGEGT. This CDR3 comprises 12 residues. Trimming cost V 4 bases and J 3 bases, with 7 bases left between them. CDR3 nucleotide sequence: TGTGCCAGCAGTTCGGACTTCTACGAGCAGTACTTC. Translating gives CASSSDFYEQYF.